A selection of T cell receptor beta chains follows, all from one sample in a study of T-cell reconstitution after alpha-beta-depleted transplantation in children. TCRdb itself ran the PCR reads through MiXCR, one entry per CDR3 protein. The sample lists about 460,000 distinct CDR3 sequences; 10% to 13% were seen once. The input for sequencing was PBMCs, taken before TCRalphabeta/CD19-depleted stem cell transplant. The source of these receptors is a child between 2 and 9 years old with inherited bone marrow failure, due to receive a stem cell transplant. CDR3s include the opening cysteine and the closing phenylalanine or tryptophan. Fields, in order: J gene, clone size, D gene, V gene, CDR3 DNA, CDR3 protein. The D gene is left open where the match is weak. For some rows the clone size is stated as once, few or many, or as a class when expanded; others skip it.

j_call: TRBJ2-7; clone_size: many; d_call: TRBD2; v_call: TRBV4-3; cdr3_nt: TGCGCCAGCAGCAATATAGCGGGAGTGAGCGAGCAGTACTTC; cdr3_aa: CASSNIAGVSEQYF
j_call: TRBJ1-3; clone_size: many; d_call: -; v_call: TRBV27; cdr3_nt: TGTGCCAGCAGTTCCGCCGGGACGGCAGCCGACACCATATATTTT; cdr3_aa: CASSSAGTAADTIYF
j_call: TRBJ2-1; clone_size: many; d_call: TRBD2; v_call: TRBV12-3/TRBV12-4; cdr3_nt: TGTGCCAGCAGTTTAGCGGGAGGGCTGGGGAATGAGCAGTTCTTC; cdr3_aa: CASSLAGGLGNEQFF
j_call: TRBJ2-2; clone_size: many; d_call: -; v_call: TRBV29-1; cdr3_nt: TGCAGCGGGATTAACACGAACACCGGGGAGCTGTTTTTT; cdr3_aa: CSGINTNTGELFF
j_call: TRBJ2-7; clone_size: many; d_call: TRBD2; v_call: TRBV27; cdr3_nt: TGTGCCAGCGGACCGGGACCGGGAGGCTACGAGCAGTACTTC; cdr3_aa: CASGPGPGGYEQYF
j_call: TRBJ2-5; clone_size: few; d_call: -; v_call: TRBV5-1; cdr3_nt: TGCGCCAGCAGCTTGAGAGCGGAGGGGGAAGAGACCCAGTACTTC; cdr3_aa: CASSLRAEGEETQYF
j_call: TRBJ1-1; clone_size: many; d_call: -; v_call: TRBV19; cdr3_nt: TGTGCCAGTAGTTACGGGGGGAACGAAGCTTTCTTT; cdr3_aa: CASSYGGNEAFF
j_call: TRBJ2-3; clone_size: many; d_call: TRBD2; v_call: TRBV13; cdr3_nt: TGTGCCAGCAGCCTCCCCCGGACTAGCGGAGGAACAGATACGCAGTATTTT; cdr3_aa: CASSLPRTSGGTDTQYF
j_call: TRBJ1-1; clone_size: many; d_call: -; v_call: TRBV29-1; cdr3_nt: TGCAGCGTCCTGGGACTCCGCGACTCGAACACTGAAGCTTTCTTT; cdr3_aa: CSVLGLRDSNTEAFF
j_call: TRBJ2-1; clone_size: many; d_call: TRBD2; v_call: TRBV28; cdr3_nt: TGTGCCAGCAGCCGGACTAGCGGGGGTGAGCAGTTCTTC; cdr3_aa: CASSRTSGGEQFF
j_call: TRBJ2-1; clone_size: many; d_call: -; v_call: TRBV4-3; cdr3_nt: TGCGCCAGCAGCCAAGAAAATAGCGGTATTTACAATGAGCAGTTCTTC; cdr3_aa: CASSQENSGIYNEQFF
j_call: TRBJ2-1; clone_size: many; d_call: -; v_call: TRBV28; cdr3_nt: TGTGCCAGCAGTTTATCAGCCCTTCCACATGAGCAGTTCTTC; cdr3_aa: CASSLSALPHEQFF
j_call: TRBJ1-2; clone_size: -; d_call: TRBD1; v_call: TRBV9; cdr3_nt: TGTGCCAGCAGCGTAGCTTTAACGGGACAGGGAGGGTATGGCTACACCTTC; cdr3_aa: CASSVALTGQGGYGYTF
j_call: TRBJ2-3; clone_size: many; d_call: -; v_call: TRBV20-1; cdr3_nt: TGCAGTGCCCCAGCTAGCCACCTCGGAATAGATACGCAGTATTTT; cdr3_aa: CSAPASHLGIDTQYF
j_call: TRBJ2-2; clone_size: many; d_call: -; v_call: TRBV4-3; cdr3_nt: TGCGCCAGCAGCCAAGATCCTACGACCGGGGAGCTGTTTTTT; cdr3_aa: CASSQDPTTGELFF
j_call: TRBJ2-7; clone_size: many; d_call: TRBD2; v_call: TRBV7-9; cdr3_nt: TGTGCCAGCAGCTTAGGAGGGACTAGTTCGTACGAGCAGTACTTC; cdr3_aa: CASSLGGTSSYEQYF
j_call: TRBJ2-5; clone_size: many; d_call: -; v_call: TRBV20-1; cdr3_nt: TGCAGTGCTGCGGACTGGGAGACCCAGTACTTC; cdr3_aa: CSAADWETQYF
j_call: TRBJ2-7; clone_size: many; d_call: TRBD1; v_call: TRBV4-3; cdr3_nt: TGCGCCAGCAGCCAGACAAGACAGGGGTCGACCTACGAGCAGTACTTC; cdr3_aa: CASSQTRQGSTYEQYF
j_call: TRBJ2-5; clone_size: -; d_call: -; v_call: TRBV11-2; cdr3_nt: TGTGCCAGCAGCCCGACGATCGGGAGTGGGGAGACCCAGTACTTC; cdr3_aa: CASSPTIGSGETQYF
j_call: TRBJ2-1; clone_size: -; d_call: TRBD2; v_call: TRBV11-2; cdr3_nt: TGTGCCAGCAGCTACGATAGCGGGGGCTACAATGAGCAGTTCTTC; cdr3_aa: CASSYDSGGYNEQFF
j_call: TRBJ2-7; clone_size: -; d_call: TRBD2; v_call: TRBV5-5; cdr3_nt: TGTGCCAGCAGCTTGGGACTAGCGGGAGGGCCGATCGAGCAGTACTTC; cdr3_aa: CASSLGLAGGPIEQYF
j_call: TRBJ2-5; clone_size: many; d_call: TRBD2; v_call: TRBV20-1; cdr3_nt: TGCAGTGCGGGGGGGACTCCAGAGGGGGAGACCCAGTACTTC; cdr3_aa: CSAGGTPEGETQYF
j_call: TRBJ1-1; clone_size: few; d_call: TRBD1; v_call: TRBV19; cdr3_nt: TGTGCCAGTACACTTTCGACAGGGGGACGCACTGAAGCTTTCTTT; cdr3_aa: CASTLSTGGRTEAFF
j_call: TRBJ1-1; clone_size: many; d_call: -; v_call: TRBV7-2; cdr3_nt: TGTGCCAGCAGCGCGTACAGTAACACTGAAGCTTTCTTT; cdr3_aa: CASSAYSNTEAFF
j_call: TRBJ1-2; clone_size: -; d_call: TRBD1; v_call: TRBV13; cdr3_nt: TGTGCCAGCAGCTCCGGACAGGGGGCATTGTATGGCTACACCTTC; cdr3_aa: CASSSGQGALYGYTF
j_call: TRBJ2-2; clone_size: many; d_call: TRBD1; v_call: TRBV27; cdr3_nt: TGTGCCAGCAGCCCCCGGTACAGGGGGCCAAACACCGGGGAGCTGTTTTTT; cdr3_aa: CASSPRYRGPNTGELFF
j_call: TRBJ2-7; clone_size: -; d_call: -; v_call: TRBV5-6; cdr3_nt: TGTGCCAGCAGGGGGGTGAGCTCCTACGAGCAGTACTTC; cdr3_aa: CASRGVSSYEQYF